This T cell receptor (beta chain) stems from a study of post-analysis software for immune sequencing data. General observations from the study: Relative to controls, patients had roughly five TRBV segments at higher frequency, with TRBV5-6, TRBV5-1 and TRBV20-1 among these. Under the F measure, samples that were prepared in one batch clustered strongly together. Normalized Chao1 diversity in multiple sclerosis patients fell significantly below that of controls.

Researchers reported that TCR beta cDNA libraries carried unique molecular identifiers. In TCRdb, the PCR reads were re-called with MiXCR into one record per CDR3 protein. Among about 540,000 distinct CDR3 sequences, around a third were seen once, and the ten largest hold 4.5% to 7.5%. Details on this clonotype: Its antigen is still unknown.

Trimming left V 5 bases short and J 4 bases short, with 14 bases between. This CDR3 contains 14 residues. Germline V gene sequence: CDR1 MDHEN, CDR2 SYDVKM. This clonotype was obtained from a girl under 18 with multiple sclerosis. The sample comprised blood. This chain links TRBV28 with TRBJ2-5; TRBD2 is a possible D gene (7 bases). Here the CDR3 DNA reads TGTGCCAGCAGTGGGGGGGCCTGGGGAGAGACCCAGTACTTC. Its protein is CASSGGAWGETQYF.